The 2 T cell receptor beta chains below all came from one sample that was sequenced in a study of blood T cells in healthy people across ages. A second PCR of roughly 7 to 11 cycles used a sample-barcoded 5' primer and a J-beta primer mix. Using its own MiXCR run on the 5' RACE reads, TCRdb lists one record per CDR3 protein. The sample holds fewer than 700,000 distinct CDR3 sequences, 40% to 45% seen once. Sequenced material: blood. The source is a man older than 75 in good health.

This clonotype showed up just a few times. CDR3 nucleotides: TGTGCCAGCAGACCGGGACACCAATATAGCAATCAGCCCCAGCATTTT. It is translated as CASRPGHQYSNQPQHF. The chain links TRBV12-3 or TRBV12-4 to TRBJ1-5, with a possible D match to TRBD1 (6 bases). Trimming removed 6 bases from V and 0 bases from J, with 15 bases in between. The CDR3 is 16 residues long.

Remarks on this clonotype: Since the CDR3 does not end with the conserved phenylalanine or tryptophan, this likely comes from a read error. Because the CDR3's place on the DNA is in doubt, the DNA is left out and the CDR3 is given as listed by TCRdb. This sequence joins TRBV7-2 and TRBJ2-1; the tabulated D call, TRBD1, remains unverified against the DNA. The CDR3 is 15 residues long, ends included. Germline CDR1 reads SGHTA; CDR2 reads FQGNSA. CDR3 region: CASSLAGTGYYEQFI.